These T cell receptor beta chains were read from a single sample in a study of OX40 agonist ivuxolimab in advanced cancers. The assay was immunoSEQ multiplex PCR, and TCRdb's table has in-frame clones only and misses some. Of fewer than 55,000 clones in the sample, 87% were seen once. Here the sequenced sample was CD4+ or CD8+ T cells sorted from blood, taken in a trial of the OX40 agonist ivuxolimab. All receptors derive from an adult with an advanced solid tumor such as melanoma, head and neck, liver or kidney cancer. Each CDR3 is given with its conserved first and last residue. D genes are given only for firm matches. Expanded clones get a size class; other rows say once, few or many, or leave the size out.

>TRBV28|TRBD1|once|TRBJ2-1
TGTGCCAGCAGTTTATCGTCCAGGGGGTATGAGCAGTTCTTC
CASSLSSRGYEQFF
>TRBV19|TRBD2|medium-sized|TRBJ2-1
TGTGCCAGTAGAAGAGCGGGACTTCTGTTCTTC
CASRRAGLLFF
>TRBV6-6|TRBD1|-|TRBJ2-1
TGTGCCAGCAGTTACTCGTCTGGGACAGGAGTAAATGAGCAGTTCTTC
CASSYSSGTGVNEQFF
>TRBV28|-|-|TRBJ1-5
TGTGCCAGCAGTCCCCAGGGGAATCAGCCCCAGCATTTT
CASSPQGNQPQHF
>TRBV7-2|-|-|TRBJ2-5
TGTGCCAGCAGCGACACTTCTAGCGTCGAGACCCAGTACTTC
CASSDTSSVETQYF
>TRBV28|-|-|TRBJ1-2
TGTGCCAGCAGTACCCAGAGCCTGAATGGCTACACCTTC
CASSTQSLNGYTF
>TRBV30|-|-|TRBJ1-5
TGTGCCTGGAGTGGGGACAACTGGAATCAGCCCCAGCATTTT
CAWSGDNWNQPQHF
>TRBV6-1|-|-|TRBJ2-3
TGTGCCAGCGGGCGGGACAGCAGCACAGATACGCAGTATTTT
CASGRDSSTDTQYF
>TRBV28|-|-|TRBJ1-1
TGTGCCAGCAGACTCACAGGTTATATGGAAGCTTTCTTT
CASRLTGYMEAFF
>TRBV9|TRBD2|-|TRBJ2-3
TGTGCCAGCAGCGCACTATATATAGCGGGAGGGCCGACAGATACGCAGTATTTT
CASSALYIAGGPTDTQYF
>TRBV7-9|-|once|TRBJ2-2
TGTGCCGTCGACACCGGGGAGCTGTTTTTT
CAVDTGELFF
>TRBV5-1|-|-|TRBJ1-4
TGCGCCAGCAGCTTGGCCGGTGAAGCTGTTGAAAAACTGTTTTTT
CASSLAGEAVEKLFF
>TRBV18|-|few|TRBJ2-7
TGTGCCAGCTCGCGGCCGGGACTTCTCTCTGAGCAGTACTTC
CASSRPGLLSEQYF
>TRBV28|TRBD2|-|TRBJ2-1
TGTGCCAGCAGGGAACTAGCGGGAGGGCCCAATGAGCAGTTCTTC
CASRELAGGPNEQFF
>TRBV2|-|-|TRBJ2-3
TGTGCCAGCAGCGTACCTCGGGGAGGGGGAACAGATACGCAGTATTTT
CASSVPRGGGTDTQYF
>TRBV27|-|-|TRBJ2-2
TGTGCCAGCAGGCAGGGGCCCAACACCGGGGAGCTGTTTTTT
CASRQGPNTGELFF
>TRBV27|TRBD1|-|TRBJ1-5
TGTGCCAGCAGCAACGGTTGGGGGACAGGGGTTCAGCCCCAGCATTTT
CASSNGWGTGVQPQHF
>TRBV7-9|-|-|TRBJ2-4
TGTGCCAGCAGCTTACTCCAGGGCGGCATTCAGTACTTC
CASSLLQGGIQYF
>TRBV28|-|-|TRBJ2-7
TGTGCCAGCAGTTTCTCCGAGGGACATGGGGTTTACGAGCAGTACTTC
CASSFSEGHGVYEQYF
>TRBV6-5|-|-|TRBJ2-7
TGTGCCAGCAGGGGGCCGGGACGGACGTGGGGCGAGCAGTACTTC
CASRGPGRTWGEQYF
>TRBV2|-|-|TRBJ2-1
TGTGCCAGCAGTAAGGAAAGCGGATCCTACAATGAGCAGTTCTTC
CASSKESGSYNEQFF
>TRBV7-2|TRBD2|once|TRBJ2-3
TGTGCCAGCAGCTCCCAGGCGGCGGGAGTCGGAAGATCAGATACGCAGTATTTT
CASSSQAAGVGRSDTQYF
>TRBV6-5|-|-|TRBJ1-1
TGTGCCAGCAGGGTGGATGCAGGCGCTGAAGCTTTCTTT
CASRVDAGAEAFF
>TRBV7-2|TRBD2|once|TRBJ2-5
TGTGCCAGCACCGAGCGGAAGGGCGGGAGGGCTCAAGAGACCCAGTACTTC
CASTERKGGRAQETQYF
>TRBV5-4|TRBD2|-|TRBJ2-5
TGTGCCAGCAGCCCCCGGGCTAGCGGCTCGCAAGAGACCCAGTACTTC
CASSPRASGSQETQYF
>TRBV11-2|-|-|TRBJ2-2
TGTGCCAGCAGCTTAGTTACGGGAGTCGGGGAGCTGTTTTTT
CASSLVTGVGELFF
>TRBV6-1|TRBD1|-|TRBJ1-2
TGTGCCAGCAGTGGGGGACAGGGTATGTCCTATGGCTACACCTTC
CASSGGQGMSYGYTF
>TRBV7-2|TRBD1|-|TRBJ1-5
TGTGCCAGCAGCCTCCACAGGGGTCATGGTCAGCCCCAGCATTTT
CASSLHRGHGQPQHF
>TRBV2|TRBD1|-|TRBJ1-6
TGTGCCAGCAAGGAGGGACAGACTAATTCGCCCCTCCACTTT
CASKEGQTNSPLHF
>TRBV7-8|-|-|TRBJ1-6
TGTGCCAGCAGCCCGACCCTCAGTTCACCCCTCCACTTT
CASSPTLSSPLHF
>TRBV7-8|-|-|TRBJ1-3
TGTGCCAGCAGCTTAGCGTATACATTCGGACAGAGCTCTGGAAACACCATATATTTT
CASSLAYTFGQSSGNTIYF
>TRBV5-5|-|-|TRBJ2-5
TGTGCCAGCAGCTTGCTCGCGGGACTCCCAGAGACCCAGTACTTC
CASSLLAGLPETQYF
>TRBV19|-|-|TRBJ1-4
TGTGCCAGTAGTTGGATCCCCTCCGGGACGCCTCTTGAAAAACTGTTTTTT
CASSWIPSGTPLEKLFF
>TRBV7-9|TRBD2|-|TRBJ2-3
TGTGCCACCGAAAGGACTAGCGGTAGCACAGATACGCAGTATTTT
CATERTSGSTDTQYF
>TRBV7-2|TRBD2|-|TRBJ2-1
TGTGCCAGCAAAGGCGGGAGGGAAAACAATGAGCAGTTCTTC
CASKGGRENNEQFF
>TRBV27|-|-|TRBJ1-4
TGTGCCAGCAGTTTATCAGCCGGGAGGTGGGAAAAACTGTTTTTT
CASSLSAGRWEKLFF
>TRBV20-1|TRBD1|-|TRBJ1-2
TGCAGTGCGCGGACAGGCTATGGCTACACCTTC
CSARTGYGYTF
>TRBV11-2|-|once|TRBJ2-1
TGTGCCAGCAGCCACCTTGGGGTAGGAAGCTACAATGAGCAGTTCTTC
CASSHLGVGSYNEQFF
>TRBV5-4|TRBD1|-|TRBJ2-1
TGTGCCAGCAGCCCCTCATCGGGACAGGGAGTCAATGAGCAGTTCTTC
CASSPSSGQGVNEQFF
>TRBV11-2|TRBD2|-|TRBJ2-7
TGTGCCAGCAGCTTGGGACTAGCGGCGTTGGACTACGAGCAGTACTTC
CASSLGLAALDYEQYF
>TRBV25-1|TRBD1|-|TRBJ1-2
TGTGCCAGCAAGAGACAGGGAGGAAGTGATGGCTACACCTTC
CASKRQGGSDGYTF
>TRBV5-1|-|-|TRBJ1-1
TGCGCCAGCAGACTAATGGGAGCTACACTCACTGAAGCTTTCTTT
CASRLMGATLTEAFF
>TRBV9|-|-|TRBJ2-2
TGTGCCAGCAGCGTAGCTGGGTATACCGGGGAGCTGTTTTTT
CASSVAGYTGELFF
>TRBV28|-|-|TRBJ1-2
TGTGCCAGCAGTTCAACCGATATTACTAACTATGGCTACACCTTC
CASSSTDITNYGYTF
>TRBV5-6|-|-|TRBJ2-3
TGTGCCAGCAGCTGGAGGACTATCGATACGCAGTATTTT
CASSWRTIDTQYF
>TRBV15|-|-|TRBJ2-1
TGTGCCACCAGCAGAGATCCTCCGGGGTCCTCGCCATACAATGAGCAGTTCTTC
CATSRDPPGSSPYNEQFF
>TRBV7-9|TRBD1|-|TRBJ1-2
TGTGCCAGCAGCTTACAGGGGGCTAACTATGGCTACACCTTC
CASSLQGANYGYTF
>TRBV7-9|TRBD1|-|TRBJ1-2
TGTGCCAGCAGCTTAAGACAGGGGGCTAACTATGGCTACACCTTC
CASSLRQGANYGYTF
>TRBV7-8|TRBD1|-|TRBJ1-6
TGTGCCAGCAGCACGCGGACAGGGAATTCACCCCTCCACTTT
CASSTRTGNSPLHF